This T cell receptor (beta chain) was found in a study of regulatory T cells in long-lasting Graves disease. Whole-study findings and limits: Persistent Graves' patients possessed reduced TCR diversity relative to recently diagnosed ones.

Remarks on this clonotype: Its target is unknown.

Time point indicated: persistent/refractory GD, antithyroid drugs over 5 years with positive TRAb. With RNA extracted from PBMCs as input, the TCR library was made. To make TCR beta libraries, researchers used iRepertoire HTBI primers and Arm-PCR of CDR3 regions. Original data processing: Analysis of the samples identified around 64 TRBV and around 15 TRBJ segments. TCRdb processed the multiplex PCR reads anew with MiXCR; each CDR3 protein has one entry. These V and J calls are TCRdb output, not the study's own analysis. The sample holds around 460,000 distinct CDR3 sequences, roughly 21% seen once. V was shortened by 2 bases and J by 0 bases, with 7 bases between the two germline ends. From germline, CDR1 is SQVTM and CDR2 ANQGSEA. The CDR3 has 13 residues.

This specimen was peripheral blood mononuclear cells (PBMCs), taken when the disease was refractory, from a patient treated with antithyroid drugs. The receptor was derived from a female donor with Graves disease. The V gene is TRBV29-1, the J gene TRBJ1-2, with D uncertain. The CDR3 DNA reads TGCAGCGTTGAAATCAGTTCTAACTATGGCTACACCTTC. Translating gives CSVEISSNYGYTF.